The sequence of this TCR beta chain was determined in a study of blood T cell repertoires in COVID-19 (dated by TCRdb to 2020 to 2021). Notes on the research overall: Samples covering the acute and convalescent phases of COVID-19 were provided by collaborators in the United States, Italy and Spain. The repertoires were released in a freely available public database intended as a resource for research on the immune response to SARS-CoV-2. The material from the prospective study consisted of cDNA or gDNA derived from T cells, B-cell-depleted T cells, or PBMCs. Nearly every sample came with metadata listing a de-identified subject ID, COVID-19 status, age in years and sex. Subjects who had been exposed to COVID-19, were actively infected with it, or had recovered from it provided the deeply sampled blood TCRbeta repertoires that made up the dataset. HLA class I and class II types, where available, came from metadata supplied by the sample provider rather than from assay-based typing. The samples were drawn from two sources: the first 160 participants of the ongoing ImmuneRACE study, and 1,000 to 1,500 subjects contributed by 6 global collaborators. What the authors observed across the whole study: The quantity of clinical and demographic metadata differed by source and by participant and was supplied without curation.

Participants in the prospective study were aged roughly 18 to 100 years, lived in 20 to 30 United States geographic areas, and enrolled through a virtual design. Cohort assignment in the prospective study relied on participant-reported clinical history from a screening survey and a study questionnaire. Recovered participants in ImmuneRACE Cohort 3 were defined as having two consecutive negative NP/OP PCR tests, clearance from a healthcare professional, or resolution of symptoms. In the prospective study, whole blood, serum and a nasopharyngeal or oropharyngeal swab were collected from each participant by mobile phlebotomists. Additional blood draws and questionnaires over an approximately 2-month period could optionally be provided by prospective study participants. Before DNA extraction, prospective study blood samples were shipped either frozen or at room temperature. TCRbeta CDR3 regions were amplified from genomic DNA by means of the immunoSEQ Assay, a bias-controlled multiplex PCR. From the authors' description of their analysis: Nucleated cell counts per sample were estimated from amplification of reference gene primers within the assay. Sequence reads were collapsed and filtered to measure the absolute abundance of every unique TCRbeta CDR3 rearrangement. For each sample, productive Simpson clonality was calculated as the square root of Simpson's diversity index over productive rearrangements. Here the immuneACCESS table is served through TCRdb, limited to in-frame sequences with V and J called. Missing clones are a known gap in these copies; in checked studies unresolved V genes cover under half, and the rest lacks a known reason. V, J and clone size are those of that table, while D and trimming were read from the DNA. A total of roughly 150,000 clones appear in this sample, 86% of them only once. The ten largest clonotypes hold about 4.1% of the sample.

As concerns this clone: Its antigen remains unidentified. No quality values exist for individual bases; no much larger clone is one base distant.

The CDR3 spans 18 residues, from the cysteine through the phenylalanine. Only the CDR3 part of the read is kept: 54 bases, read in frame from the first base. CDR1 is given as SGHNT and CDR2 as YYREEE, both from the germline V gene (reference sequence). V lost 3 bases and J lost 4 bases, and the count of bases not matched to a germline gene is 14. The clonotype was recovered from a man aged 45-65 years who had recovered from COVID-19. The chain couples TRBV5-4 to TRBJ1-3, and TRBD1 aligns with 9 junction nucleotides. The sequenced sample consisted of PBMCs or T cells enriched from blood (not recorded which). The DNA sequence follows: TGTGCCAGCAGCTCGCCACCGACCGGGACAGGGAGGGGAAACACCATATATTTT. It encodes CASSSPPTGTGRGNTIYF.